Listed below are T cell receptor beta chains from one sample, sequenced in a study of long-term antiretroviral therapy in people with HIV. Profiled with immunoSEQ multiplex PCR; TCRdb holds only in-frame clones, not every one. This table holds roughly 17,000 clones, roughly 91% found once. The sequences come from unsorted PBMCs, collected 0.3 years after starting antiretroviral therapy. These receptors came from a man between 60 and 75 years old with HIV. Each CDR3 is given with its conserved first and last residue. The order of the fields is D gene, V gene, clone size, J gene, CDR3 protein, CDR3 DNA. The D gene is left open where the match is weak. Clone size appears in some rows only: once, few, many, or a class for an expanded clone.

-,TRBV6-5,-,TRBJ2-7,CASSRASTATYEQYF,TGTGCCAGCAGCCGCGCAAGCACAGCTACCTACGAGCAGTACTTC
-,TRBV19,-,TRBJ2-7,CASSTGGTYEQYF,TGTGCCAGTAGTACGGGCGGGACCTACGAGCAGTACTTC
-,TRBV6-5,-,TRBJ2-7,CASREQGSEQYF,TGTGCCAGCAGAGAACAGGGATCCGAGCAGTACTTC
TRBD1,TRBV28,-,TRBJ2-7,CASSPRTGPYEQYF,TGTGCCAGCAGTCCCAGGACAGGTCCCTACGAGCAGTACTTC
-,TRBV5-1,once,TRBJ1-3,CASQQQGYGNTIYF,TGCGCCAGCCAACAACAGGGCTATGGAAACACCATATATTTT
TRBD1,TRBV6-1,-,TRBJ1-1,CASRGTGTEAFF,TGTGCCAGCAGGGGGACAGGGACTGAAGCTTTCTTT
TRBD1,TRBV29-1,-,TRBJ1-5,CSVGTESGNQPQHF,TGCAGCGTGGGGACAGAGTCTGGCAATCAGCCCCAGCATTTT
TRBD1,TRBV6-5,-,TRBJ1-1,CASRQDRVRNTEAFF,TGTGCCAGCAGGCAAGACAGGGTCAGGAACACTGAAGCTTTCTTT
TRBD1,TRBV19,-,TRBJ1-1,CASSTHLTGTEAFF,TGTGCCAGTAGTACACACCTGACAGGGACTGAAGCTTTCTTT
-,TRBV10-3,-,TRBJ2-1,CAINRDGGLYNEQFF,TGTGCCATCAATCGTGACGGGGGGCTGTACAATGAGCAGTTCTTC
-,TRBV5-1,-,TRBJ1-2,CASSFSDLVGYGYTF,TGCGCCAGCAGCTTCTCGGACCTAGTGGGTTATGGCTACACCTTC
-,TRBV2,-,TRBJ1-2,CASSEFEGVRGYTF,TGTGCCAGCAGTGAATTCGAAGGAGTTCGGGGCTACACCTTC
TRBD1,TRBV19,once,TRBJ2-7,CASSRDSSGYEQYF,TGTGCCAGTAGCAGGGACAGTTCGGGCTACGAGCAGTACTTC
TRBD2,TRBV11-2,-,TRBJ2-5,CASSLGGLAGGAQETQYF,TGTGCCAGCAGCTTAGGGGGCCTAGCGGGGGGGGCCCAAGAGACCCAGTACTTC
-,TRBV19,-,TRBJ2-7,CASSASTAHDEQYF,TGTGCCAGTAGTGCATCGACAGCGCACGACGAGCAGTACTTC
-,TRBV28,-,TRBJ1-3,CASRSRVHTGNTIYF,TGTGCCAGCAGGAGCCGGGTCCACACTGGAAACACCATATATTTT
-,TRBV5-1,-,TRBJ2-7,CASSFYSSSQYEQYF,TGCGCCAGCAGCTTCTATTCTAGCAGTCAGTACGAGCAGTACTTC
-,TRBV7-2,once,TRBJ1-1,CASSFGQGTEAFF,TGTGCCAGCAGCTTCGGGCAGGGAACTGAAGCTTTCTTT
TRBD2,TRBV4-1,-,TRBJ2-5,CASSSPIKTSRETQYF,TGCGCCAGCAGCTCTCCGATAAAGACTAGCCGTGAGACCCAGTACTTC
-,TRBV5-1,-,TRBJ2-3,CASSPLTGLTDTQYF,TGCGCCAGCAGCCCTCTAACAGGGTTGACAGATACGCAGTATTTT
-,TRBV19,-,TRBJ2-7,CASSPPLGEQYF,TGTGCCAGTAGCCCCCCTTTGGGGGAGCAGTACTTC
-,TRBV7-2,-,TRBJ1-2,CASSSTVFYGYTF,TGTGCCAGCAGCTCGACAGTATTCTATGGCTACACCTTC
-,TRBV7-2,-,TRBJ2-1,CASTPGLPRWFF,TGTGCCAGCACCCCTGGTTTGCCACGGTGGTTCTTC
TRBD2,TRBV18,-,TRBJ2-3,CASSPQAPAGADTQYF,TGTGCCAGCTCACCACAGGCCCCAGCGGGGGCAGATACGCAGTATTTT
-,TRBV29-1,once,TRBJ1-2,CSVAGGGPLGYTF,TGCAGCGTCGCAGGTGGAGGGCCTCTTGGCTACACCTTC
-,TRBV15,-,TRBJ1-2,CATSRDPDPSYGYTF,TGTGCCACCAGCAGAGATCCGGATCCTTCCTATGGCTACACCTTC
-,TRBV6-1,-,TRBJ2-2,CASSVRKSAGTGELFF,TGTGCCAGCAGTGTAAGAAAGAGTGCCGGGACCGGGGAGCTGTTTTTT
-,TRBV2,-,TRBJ1-3,CASPYGNTIYF,TGTGCCAGCCCCTACGGAAACACCATATATTTT
-,TRBV11-3,-,TRBJ2-2,CASSLVKGNPGELFF,TGTGCCAGCAGCTTAGTAAAGGGAAACCCCGGGGAGCTGTTTTTT
TRBD1,TRBV29-1,-,TRBJ2-7,CSARQGVWGEQYF,TGCAGCGCTCGACAGGGGGTATGGGGCGAGCAGTACTTC
TRBD1,TRBV5-1,-,TRBJ2-3,CASSQGQGASDTQYF,TGCGCCAGCAGTCAAGGACAGGGGGCGTCAGATACGCAGTATTTT
-,TRBV7-9,once,TRBJ2-7,CASSRLFQGRAYEQYF,TGTGCCAGCAGCCGACTTTTCCAGGGGCGGGCGTACGAGCAGTACTTC
-,TRBV2,-,TRBJ1-4,CASSEAQGYRF,TGTGCCAGCAGTGAAGCTCAGGGATATCGATTT
-,TRBV18,-,TRBJ1-3,CASSPLTDRSSGNTIYF,TGTGCCAGCTCACCATTAACAGACCGAAGCTCTGGAAACACCATATATTTT
-,TRBV30,-,TRBJ2-3,CAWKRRDTQYF,TGTGCCTGGAAACGGAGAGATACGCAGTATTTT
-,TRBV6-6,-,TRBJ2-7,CASSLERTYEQYF,TGTGCCAGCAGCCTAGAGCGGACCTACGAGCAGTACTTC
TRBD1,TRBV7-8,-,TRBJ1-2,CASSFLETGAYGYTF,TGTGCCAGCAGCTTCCTAGAGACAGGGGCATATGGCTACACCTTC
-,TRBV18,-,TRBJ2-3,CASSPPNPGSTDTQYF,TGTGCCAGCTCACCACCTAACCCTGGGTCCACAGATACGCAGTATTTT
-,TRBV6-5,-,TRBJ1-3,CASSYSYYRATNTIYF,TGTGCCAGCAGTTACTCTTATTACAGGGCGACAAACACCATATATTTT
-,TRBV5-1,few,TRBJ2-1,CATRRDSYNEQFF,TGCGCCACGCGACGGGATTCCTACAATGAGCAGTTCTTC
-,TRBV6-1,-,TRBJ2-3,CASSERGSASTDTQYF,TGTGCCAGCAGTGAACGTGGTAGCGCTAGCACAGATACGCAGTATTTT